This TCR beta chain was identified during a study of siplizumab effects on memory and regulatory T cells. For this clone: Its antigen is still unknown.

Kept together in coculture, the mixed lymphocyte reaction cells spent more than five days at 37°C. Libraries were prepared by immunoSEQ multiplex PCR; TCRdb keeps only in-frame clonotypes and omits some of them. Among fewer than 11,000 clones, around 42% were seen once, and the ten largest hold roughly 10%. Germline assignment: CDR1 SGHDT and CDR2 YYEEEE. The ends lost 1 base at V and 9 bases at J; junction bases unmatched: 4. The CDR3 has 15 amino acids. Sequenced: CFSE-low (dividing) CD8+ T cells sorted from an allogeneic mixed lymphocyte reaction. This receptor was obtained from a human donor in good health; the cells came from an allogeneic mixed lymphocyte reaction. This rearrangement joins TRBV5-6 to TRBJ2-1; 13 bases fit TRBD2. The DNA of the CDR3 is TGTGCCAGCAGCTTGATGACTAGCGGGGGGAGTGAGCAGTTCTTC. This gives the protein CASSLMTSGGSEQFF.